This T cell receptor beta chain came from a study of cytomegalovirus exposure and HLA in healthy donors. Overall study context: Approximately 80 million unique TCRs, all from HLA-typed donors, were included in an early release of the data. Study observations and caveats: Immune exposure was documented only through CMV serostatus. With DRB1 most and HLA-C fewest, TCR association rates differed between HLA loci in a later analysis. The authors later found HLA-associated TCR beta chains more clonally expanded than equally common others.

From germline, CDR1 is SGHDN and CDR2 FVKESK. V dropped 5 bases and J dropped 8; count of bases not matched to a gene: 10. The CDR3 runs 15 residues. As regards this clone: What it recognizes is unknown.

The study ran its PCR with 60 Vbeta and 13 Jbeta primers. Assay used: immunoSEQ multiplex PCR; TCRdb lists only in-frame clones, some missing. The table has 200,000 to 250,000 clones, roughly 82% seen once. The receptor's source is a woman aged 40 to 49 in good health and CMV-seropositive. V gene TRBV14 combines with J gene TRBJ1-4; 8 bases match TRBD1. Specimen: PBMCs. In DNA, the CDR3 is TGTGCCAGCAGCTTTAAGGACAGGGTCGGGGAAAAACTGTTTTTT. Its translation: CASSFKDRVGEKLFF. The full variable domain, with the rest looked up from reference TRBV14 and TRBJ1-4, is EAGVTQFPSHSVIEKGQTVTLRCDPISGHDNLYWYRRVMGKEIKFLLHFVKESKQDESGMPNNRFLAERTGGTYSTLKVQPAELEDSGVYFCASSFKDRVGEKLFFGSGTQLSVL.